The rows below give T cell receptor beta chains drawn from one sample of a study of human T cells and chemical hapten exposure. TCRdb reprocessed the RACE reads with MiXCR, giving one entry per CDR3 protein. The sample has over 45,000 distinct CDR3 sequences, 7.5% to 10% seen once. The sequencing used whole blood, collected in connection with sensitization to the hapten diphenylcyclopropenone (DPC). The receptors derive from a woman aged 40 to 50 with alopecia areata. Some clones in this sample may be carry-over from other donors' samples. Both conserved end residues are part of each CDR3. A D gene is named only where the DNA matches it firmly. The listing skips clone size in some rows; elsewhere it reads once, few, many or a size class.

D gene,V gene,J gene,clone size,CDR3 DNA,CDR3 protein
NA,TRBV5-4,TRBJ1-5,NA,TGTGCCAGCTACCACGAGGGCAATCAGCCCCAGCATTTT,CASYHEGNQPQHF
TRBD2,TRBV18,TRBJ2-5,many,TGTGCCAGCTCAAGACGACTAGCGGGGGCCCGGTACCAAGAGACCCAGTACTTC,CASSRRLAGARYQETQYF
NA,TRBV28,TRBJ1-6,many,TGTGCCAGCAGTCGTGCAGGGGAAGTAAATTCACCCCTCCACTTT,CASSRAGEVNSPLHF
NA,TRBV28,TRBJ2-7,NA,TGTGCCAGCAGTTTAGAGGCGCAGGGCCCGTACTTC,CASSLEAQGPYF
NA,TRBV7-3,TRBJ2-5,few,TGTGCCAGCAGCCCTGCTGGGCGCCGTAATCAAGAGACCCAGTACTTC,CASSPAGRRNQETQYF
NA,TRBV5-1,TRBJ2-7,NA,TGCGCCAGCAGCTTGGCCGCCCGGCAGGGAAGCGCCGAGCAGTACTTC,CASSLAARQGSAEQYF
NA,TRBV5-6,TRBJ1-1,many,TGTGCCAGCAGCATAGTACAGGGTCGGAACACTGAAGCTTTCTTT,CASSIVQGRNTEAFF
TRBD1,TRBV7-9,TRBJ1-6,NA,TGTGCCAGCAGCTTCGGACAGGGGTTCGGTAATTCACCCCTCCACTTT,CASSFGQGFGNSPLHF
NA,TRBV19,TRBJ2-1,many,TGTGCCAGTAGTATTTCGTGGGACAATGAGCAGTTCTTC,CASSISWDNEQFF
NA,TRBV7-9,TRBJ1-1,many,TGTGCCAGCAGCTTTTCCGGGACAGAAGCTTTCTTT,CASSFSGTEAFF
NA,TRBV3-1,TRBJ1-3,many,TGTGCCAGCAGCCAGGTCATGGCCGGAAACACCATATATTTT,CASSQVMAGNTIYF
TRBD1,TRBV27,TRBJ2-2,NA,TGTGCCAGCAGTTTATCTGGACAGGGGAGCACCGGGGAGCTGTTTTTT,CASSLSGQGSTGELFF
NA,TRBV20-1,TRBJ1-2,many,TGCAGTGCTCTCGTTGGGGGGAGTATCTATGGCTACACCTTC,CSALVGGSIYGYTF
NA,TRBV7-2,TRBJ1-4,many,TGTGCCAGCAGAGAGACAAGAACTAATGAAAAACTGTTTTTT,CASRETRTNEKLFF
NA,TRBV21-1,TRBJ2-7,many,TGTGCCAGCAGCAAACGAAGGCATCTGGACGAGCAGTACTTC,CASSKRRHLDEQYF
NA,TRBV6-2/TRBV6-3,TRBJ2-5,many,TGTGCCAGCAGTTACTCGACCGGGTCGGAGACCCAGTACTTC,CASSYSTGSETQYF
TRBD2,TRBV11-1,TRBJ2-3,few,TGTGCCAGCAGCCAAATACTAGCGGGGGGCCCCCCGAAAGATACGCAGTATTTT,CASSQILAGGPPKDTQYF
NA,TRBV4-1,TRBJ1-1,few,TGCGCCAGCAGCTTTCCCCTGGATGAAGGGGCCTACTTGAACACTGAAGCTTTCTTT,CASSFPLDEGAYLNTEAFF
NA,TRBV3-1,TRBJ1-3,many,TGTGCCAGCAGCCCAGGCCCCGGTTCTGGAAACACCATATATTTT,CASSPGPGSGNTIYF
TRBD1,TRBV4-1,TRBJ2-7,NA,TGCGCCAGCAGCACTCCGGGACAGGCAACCTACGAGCAGTACTTC,CASSTPGQATYEQYF
NA,TRBV28,TRBJ1-5,NA,TGTGCCAGCAGCCAGCCGCTGGGTCAGCCCCAGCATTTT,CASSQPLGQPQHF
NA,TRBV9,TRBJ2-3,many,TGTGCCAGCAGCGTTTCGAGAGGAGATACGCAGTATTTT,CASSVSRGDTQYF
NA,TRBV5-4,TRBJ1-2,few,TGTGCCAGCAGCTTGGTGGAGGGAGTAAGTAGCTACACCTTC,CASSLVEGVSSYTF
NA,TRBV7-2,TRBJ1-2,NA,TGTGCCAGCAGCCTGGACCCCGTAACCGGCTCTTACTTC,CASSLDPVTGSYF
NA,TRBV7-3,TRBJ2-2,many,TGTGCCAGCACACTAACGGGGGCGCTCACCGGGGAGCTGTTTTTT,CASTLTGALTGELFF
NA,TRBV20-1,TRBJ2-3,NA,TGCAGTGCCCCCGGACGCCTATCGGGGGATACGCAGTATTTT,CSAPGRLSGDTQYF
TRBD2,TRBV11-2,TRBJ2-2,many,TGTGCCAGCAGCTTCGGGGCGGGAGCCCAGGAGCTGTTTTTT,CASSFGAGAQELFF
NA,TRBV6-6,TRBJ1-4,many,TGTGCCAGCAGTTACGAAGGGGTCCCTAATGAAAAACTGTTTTTT,CASSYEGVPNEKLFF
TRBD1,TRBV5-1,TRBJ2-7,many,TGCGCCAGCAGCTTGCAACTTACAGGGGGCGAGCAGTACTTC,CASSLQLTGGEQYF
NA,TRBV4-3,TRBJ1-2,many,TGCGCCAGCAGCCAAGGGACAGACCCGGGTCAGGTGGCTAACTATGGCTACACCTTC,CASSQGTDPGQVANYGYTF
TRBD1,TRBV5-5,TRBJ2-3,many,TGTGCCAGCAGCTGGGGACAGGTGGCAGATACGCAGTATTTT,CASSWGQVADTQYF
TRBD2,TRBV15,TRBJ2-5,few,TGTGCCACCAAGAAAAACCGGGAGGGTAATCAAGAGACCCAGTACTTC,CATKKNREGNQETQYF